This T cell receptor beta chain was recorded in a study of neurological immune-mediated disorders. This clonotype has a count of ten or more. The CDR3 sequence is 12 residues long. Germline V gene data show CDR1 as SGHVS and CDR2 as FQNEAQ. Trimming left V 3 bases short and J 4 bases short, with 6 bases between. 5'RACE with 10-nucleotide random UMIs produced the cDNA. Via MiXCR, TCRdb re-called the 5' RACE reads, giving one row per CDR3 protein. The data hold about 95,000 distinct CDR3 sequences, with around 3.4% observed a single time. Input material: PBMCs. This sequence originates from a woman younger than 30 with multiple sclerosis. The chain couples TRBV7-8 to TRBJ2-5; D ambiguous. The DNA for the CDR3 is TGTGCCAGCAGCTTTCTTGTAGAGACCCAGTACTTC. This gives the protein CASSFLVETQYF.